The 5 T cell receptor beta chains in this list originate from one sample, sequenced in a study of cytomegalovirus exposure and HLA in healthy donors. PCR amplification relied on 60 Vbeta primers (plus 13 Jbeta primers). Assay used: immunoSEQ multiplex PCR; TCRdb lists only in-frame clones, some missing. The sample contains under 150,000 clones, 75% to 80% of which appear only once. The sequencing sample was made of PBMCs. The receptors stem from a woman in her 30s in good health and CMV-seropositive.

The chain uses TRBV19 and TRBJ2-2; 7 bases agree with TRBD2. The ends lost 1 base at V and 0 bases at J; junction bases unmatched: 2. Germline lookup yields CDR1 LNHDA and CDR2 SQIVND (reference sequence). The length of the CDR3 is 16 residues. The CDR3 reads CASSIAAGANTGELFF. In DNA form, the CDR3 reads TGTGCCAGTAGTATAGCGGCGGGGGCGAACACCGGGGAGCTGTTTTTT.

The chain uses TRBV6-1 and TRBJ2-5, with D maybe TRBD1 (6 bases). The J call may not be correct, given that the DNA end is closer to TRBJ2-7. Germline values: CDR1 MNHNS, CDR2 SASEGT. This CDR3 has 14 amino acids. This chain's CDR3 is CASSLLGATYEQYF. The CDR3 coding sequence is TGTGCCAGCAGTCTCCTGGGGGCAACCTACGAGCAGTACTTC.

V and J are TRBV4-3 and TRBJ2-5; 9 nucleotides line up with TRBD1. TRBJ2-7 explains the end of the DNA better; the J call may be wrong. Germline V gene sequence: CDR1 LGHNA, CDR2 YSLEER. CDR3 length: 16 amino acids. CDR3 nucleotide sequence: TGCGCCAGCAGCCAAGAGATCGGGACAGGGTCCCACGAGCAGTACTTC. Translation: CASSQEIGTGSHEQYF.

The chain has TRBV4-3 and TRBJ2-7, with TRBD2 identical over 7 bases. The germline CDR1 and CDR2 sequences are LGHNA and YSLEER. Trimming cost V 0 bases and J 3 bases; bases outside gene matches: 5. CDR3 length: 15 residues. The CDR3 protein is CASSQDLGGYYEQYF. The CDR3 coding sequence is TGCGCCAGCAGCCAAGATTTGGGGGGGTACTACGAGCAGTACTTC.

The chain recombines TRBV9 with TRBJ2-7; 9 bases match TRBD1. CDR3 length equals 15 residues. The V gene's germline CDR1 is SGDLS and CDR2 YYNGEE. J was trimmed by 3 bases and V by 0 bases; bases with no gene match: 4. The CDR3 DNA sequence: TGTGCCAGCAGCGTAGGGACAGGGGCGAACTACGAGCAGTACTTC. Encoded protein: CASSVGTGANYEQYF.